Listed here are 19 T cell receptor beta chains from one sample, sequenced in a study of blood T cell repertoires in COVID-19. The table came from immunoSEQ multiplex PCR; TCRdb's copy has only in-frame clones and leaves some out. The profile shows 60,000 to 75,000 clones, roughly 85% of them singletons. Sequenced material: peripheral blood. The receptor source for this set is a woman aged 80 or older with active or convalescent COVID-19.

V and J are TRBV7-9 and TRBJ2-1, with D tentatively TRBD2 (6 bases). CDR1 and CDR2 from the germline V gene are SEHNR and FQNEAQ (reference sequence). Between the trimmed V and J ends, which lost 1 base and 6 bases, there was a span of 7 bases. CDR3 length: 13 residues. The CDR3 coding sequence is TGTGCCAGCAGCTTAGTCGGGGGCAATGAGCAGTTCTTC. It is translated as CASSLVGGNEQFF. The full variable domain, with the rest looked up from reference TRBV7-9 and TRBJ2-1, is DTGVSQNPRHKITKRGQNVTFRCDPISEHNRLYWYRQTLGQGPEFLTYFQNEAQLEKSRLLSDRFSAERPKGSFSTLEIQRTEQGDSAMYLCASSLVGGNEQFFGPGTRLTVL.

J is TRBJ1-3 and V is TRBV7-6; tentative D call: TRBD1 (5 bases). This CDR3 region has 15 residues. V dropped 1 base and J dropped 4 bases, with 11 bases sitting between them. Germline lookup yields CDR1 SGHVS and CDR2 FNYEAQ. The CDR3 bases are TGTGCCAGCAGCTTAGGGGGGGGAAGAGGAAACACCATATATTTT. Translated: CASSLGGGRGNTIYF.

This clone occurred once. This chain links TRBV7-9 with TRBJ2-5; TRBD2 agrees at 9 bases. The ends lost 4 bases at V and 5 bases at J; junction bases unmatched: 14. The CDR3 has 17 residues. The germline gives CDR1 SEHNR, CDR2 FQNEAQ (reference sequence). The CDR3 sequence: CASSSTGGGGARETQYF. The CDR3 nucleotides read TGTGCCAGCAGCTCGACTGGCGGCGGGGGGGCGCGTGAGACCCAGTACTTC.

This clone was found once. The rearrangement uses TRBV6-5 and TRBJ1-2; maybe TRBD1 (5 bases). The length of the CDR3 is 15 residues. V was shortened by 0 bases and J by 5 bases, with 13 bases between the two germline ends. The germline CDR1 and CDR2 sequences are MNHEY and SVGAGI. Here the CDR3 DNA reads TGTGCCAGCAGTTACTCTTTGGGGCAAGGATATGGCTACACCTTC. This encodes CASSYSLGQGYGYTF.

This clone was counted a few times. This rearrangement joins TRBV11-2 to TRBJ2-1; perhaps TRBD1 as D (6 bases). The germline CDR1 and CDR2 sequences are SGHAT and FQNNGV. The CDR3 length is 14 residues. The V and J ends lost 5 bases and 10 bases respectively, with 18 bases between them. The chain's CDR3 is CASSLSGPQGEQFF. The CDR3 DNA sequence: TGTGCCAGCAGCCTATCGGGGCCTCAGGGGGAGCAGTTCTTC. The full variable domain, completed using reference TRBV11-2 and TRBJ2-1, is EAGVAQSPRYKIIEKRQSVAFWCNPISGHATLYWYQQILGQGPKLLIQFQNNGVVDDSQLPKDRFSAERLKGVDSTLKIQPAKLEDSAVYLCASSLSGPQGEQFFGPGTRLTVL.

The chain uses TRBV11-2 and TRBJ2-3; 7 bases agree with TRBD1. This CDR3 spans 17 amino acids. V trimming: 1 base; J trimming: 1 base; junction bases outside the gene matches: 8. Germline-derived CDR1 and CDR2 are SGHAT and FQNNGV. The DNA for the CDR3 is TGTGCCAGCAGCTTAGTACCTAGGGGGCCTGGCACAGATACGCAGTATTTT. Amino acids: CASSLVPRGPGTDTQYF.

The gene calls are TRBV5-4 and TRBJ2-2; 8 nucleotides match TRBD1. J lost 7 bases, V lost 0 bases, and 11 bases had no gene match. In germline, CDR1 is SGHNT, CDR2 YYREEE (reference sequence). The CDR3 is made up of 17 amino acids. CDR3 region: CASSLADRGSVVGELFF. The CDR3 nucleotides read TGTGCCAGCAGCTTGGCTGACAGGGGTTCAGTAGTCGGGGAGCTGTTTTTT.

This clone showed up just once. The rearrangement joins TRBV5-4 to TRBJ1-2; 7 bases are shared with TRBD1. The junction had 9 bases not matched to a gene; V was cut back by 3 bases and J by 7 bases. Germline-derived CDR1 and CDR2 are SGHNT and YYREEE (reference sequence). This CDR3 has 14 amino acids. Here the CDR3 reads CASSSGQERGGYTF. DNA of the CDR3: TGTGCCAGCAGCTCCGGACAGGAAAGAGGTGGCTACACCTTC.

In its sample, this clone was seen once. The chain combines TRBV2 with TRBJ2-7, with D perhaps matching TRBD1 (5 bases). The CDR3 covers 12 residues. Trimming took 7 bases from V and 0 from J, leaving 7 bases between them. Germline V gene sequence: CDR1 SNHLY, CDR2 FYNNEI. CDR3 bases: TGTGCCAGCATACAGGCCTCCTACGAGCAGTACTTC. This codes for CASIQASYEQYF.

The chain couples TRBV6-4 to TRBJ1-5; the match to TRBD1 covers 7 bases. V trimming: 1 base; J trimming: 2 bases; junction bases outside the gene matches: 5. Germline CDR1 is MRHNA and CDR2 is SNTAGT. This CDR3 region has 16 residues. DNA of the CDR3: TGTGCCAGCAGTGACTTGACAGGGTTGGGCAATCAGCCCCAGCATTTT. As protein: CASSDLTGLGNQPQHF.

V usage is TRBV29-1 and J usage is TRBJ1-2; D is possibly TRBD1 (6 bases). V was cut by 2 bases and J by 2 bases, with 15 bases left in between. The CDR3 sequence is 15 residues long. Per germline, CDR1 SQVTM and CDR2 ANQGSEA. The CDR3 nucleotides are TGCAGCGTTGAAAACCTCCGACAGGAAAACTATGGCTACACCTTC. Translating it yields CSVENLRQENYGYTF.

In this sample, this clone turned up once. The chain carries TRBV7-2 and TRBJ2-7; 15 positions match TRBD2. This CDR3 region has 18 residues. Trimming at V came to 3 bases and at J to 2 bases, leaving 8 bases not matched to a gene. The germline CDR1 and CDR2 sequences are SGHTA and FQGNSA. CDR3 region: CASSFGLAGGQVTYEQYF. DNA of the CDR3: TGTGCCAGCAGCTTCGGACTAGCGGGGGGGCAGGTGACCTACGAGCAGTACTTC.

This clone was picked up one time. The chain carries TRBV13 and TRBJ1-1; D remains unclear. The CDR3 is made up of 14 amino acids. V was pared by 5 bases and J by 7 bases, with 17 bases between. Germline CDR1 reads PRHDT; CDR2 reads FYEKMQ (reference sequence). CDR3 loop: CASSQLAGTLEAFF. CDR3 DNA: TGTGCCAGCAGCCAACTCGCAGGAACCCTTGAAGCTTTCTTT.

This clone was seen just once. The chain uses TRBV7-3 and TRBJ2-5; D might be TRBD1 (6 bases). The CDR3 has 15 residues. Trimming pared 5 bases from V and 1 base from J, leaving 14 bases between. Per germline, CDR1 SGHTA and CDR2 FQGTGA. CDR3 amino acids: CASSLGGGAQETQYF. The CDR3 nucleotides are TGTGCCAGCAGCCTAGGGGGTGGTGCCCAAGAGACCCAGTACTTC.

The sample holds a few counts of this clone. The gene calls are TRBV7-2 and TRBJ2-7, with D perhaps matching TRBD2 (5 bases). This CDR3 is built from 13 residues. Trimming left V 2 bases short and J 4 bases short, with 9 bases between. The germline CDR1 and CDR2 sequences are SGHTA and FQGNSA. In nucleotides, the CDR3 is TGTGCCAGCAGCTTATCTTCGGGGTACGAGCAGTACTTC. Its translation is CASSLSSGYEQYF.

This sequence joins TRBV5-1 and TRBJ2-1; D is possibly TRBD2 (6 bases). The germline V and J ends were trimmed by 2 bases and 3 bases, with 12 bases remaining between them. There are 15 residues in the CDR3. The germline CDR1 and CDR2 sequences are SGHRS and YFSETQ. CDR3 DNA: TGCGCCAGCAGCTTCGGGGGTGGCTACTACAATGAGCAGTTCTTC. It yields the protein CASSFGGGYYNEQFF.

The chain uses TRBV6-5 and TRBJ1-5, with unresolved D. CDR3 length: 13 amino acids. V was shortened by 6 bases and J by 0 bases, with 6 bases between the two germline ends. CDR1 is MNHEY and CDR2 is SVGAGI in the germline V gene. DNA of the CDR3: TGTGCCAGCAGGGTACATAGCAATCAGCCCCAGCATTTT. Encoded protein: CASRVHSNQPQHF.

Only one count was recorded for this clone. The chain uses TRBV6-2 or TRBV6-3 and TRBJ2-7, with TRBD1 matching over 10 bases. There are 14 residues in the CDR3. V gave up 5 bases and J gave up 4 bases; unmatched junction bases: 5. CDR1 MNHEY and CDR2 SVGEGT come from the germline V gene. CDR3: CASSPGTGVYEQYF. For the CDR3, the DNA is TGTGCCAGCAGTCCCGGGACAGGGGTTTACGAGCAGTACTTC.

The chain couples TRBV9 to TRBJ2-6; a possible D gene is TRBD2 (6 bases). Germline CDR1 reads SGDLS; CDR2 reads YYNGEE. CDR3 length: 15 residues. V dropped 1 base and J dropped 3 bases, with 8 bases sitting between them. CDR3 amino acids: CASSVFGGGANVLTF. CDR3 DNA: TGTGCCAGCAGCGTATTCGGGGGTGGGGCCAACGTCCTGACTTTC.